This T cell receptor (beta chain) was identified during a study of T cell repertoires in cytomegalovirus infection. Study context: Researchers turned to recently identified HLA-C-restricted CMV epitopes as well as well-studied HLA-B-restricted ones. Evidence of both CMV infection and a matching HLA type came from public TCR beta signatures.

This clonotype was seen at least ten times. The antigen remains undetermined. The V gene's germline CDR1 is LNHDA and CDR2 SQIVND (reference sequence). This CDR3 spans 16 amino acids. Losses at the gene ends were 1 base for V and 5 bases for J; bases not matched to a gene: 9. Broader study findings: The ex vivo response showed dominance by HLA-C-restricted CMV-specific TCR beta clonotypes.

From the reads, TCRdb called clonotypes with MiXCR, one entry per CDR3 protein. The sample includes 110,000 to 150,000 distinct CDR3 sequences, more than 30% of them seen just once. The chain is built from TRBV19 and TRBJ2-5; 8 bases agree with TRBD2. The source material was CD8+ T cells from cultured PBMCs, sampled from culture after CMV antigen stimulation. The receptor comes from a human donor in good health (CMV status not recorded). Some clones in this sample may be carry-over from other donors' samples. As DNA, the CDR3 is TGTGCCAGTAGTATAGGGAGCGGGGGTAGCTTCGAGACCCAGTACTTC. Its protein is CASSIGSGGSFETQYF.